This TCR beta chain was profiled in a study of early T cells in non-severe SARS-CoV-2 infection. Unique molecular identifier tags were affixed to discrete cDNA molecules. Each CDR3 protein gets one entry after TCRdb re-called the 5' RACE reads with MiXCR. The sample records 100,000 to 130,000 distinct CDR3 sequences, around 10% being singletons. There are a few counts of this clonotype. Trimming removed 5 bases at V and 0 bases at J, with 29 bases between. The CDR3 covers 22 residues. V is TRBV12-3 or TRBV12-4 and J is TRBJ2-6; tentatively, D is TRBD2 (5 bases). This clonotype was obtained from an adult who was a healthcare worker with PCR-confirmed SARS-CoV-2 infection or an uninfected control (not recorded which). The sequenced material came from whole blood. This CDR3 is CASSETRRPDLAYVSGANVLTF. CDR3 coding DNA: TGTGCCAGCAGTGAAACTAGGCGTCCGGACCTAGCTTATGTCTCTGGGGCCAACGTCCTGACTTTC.